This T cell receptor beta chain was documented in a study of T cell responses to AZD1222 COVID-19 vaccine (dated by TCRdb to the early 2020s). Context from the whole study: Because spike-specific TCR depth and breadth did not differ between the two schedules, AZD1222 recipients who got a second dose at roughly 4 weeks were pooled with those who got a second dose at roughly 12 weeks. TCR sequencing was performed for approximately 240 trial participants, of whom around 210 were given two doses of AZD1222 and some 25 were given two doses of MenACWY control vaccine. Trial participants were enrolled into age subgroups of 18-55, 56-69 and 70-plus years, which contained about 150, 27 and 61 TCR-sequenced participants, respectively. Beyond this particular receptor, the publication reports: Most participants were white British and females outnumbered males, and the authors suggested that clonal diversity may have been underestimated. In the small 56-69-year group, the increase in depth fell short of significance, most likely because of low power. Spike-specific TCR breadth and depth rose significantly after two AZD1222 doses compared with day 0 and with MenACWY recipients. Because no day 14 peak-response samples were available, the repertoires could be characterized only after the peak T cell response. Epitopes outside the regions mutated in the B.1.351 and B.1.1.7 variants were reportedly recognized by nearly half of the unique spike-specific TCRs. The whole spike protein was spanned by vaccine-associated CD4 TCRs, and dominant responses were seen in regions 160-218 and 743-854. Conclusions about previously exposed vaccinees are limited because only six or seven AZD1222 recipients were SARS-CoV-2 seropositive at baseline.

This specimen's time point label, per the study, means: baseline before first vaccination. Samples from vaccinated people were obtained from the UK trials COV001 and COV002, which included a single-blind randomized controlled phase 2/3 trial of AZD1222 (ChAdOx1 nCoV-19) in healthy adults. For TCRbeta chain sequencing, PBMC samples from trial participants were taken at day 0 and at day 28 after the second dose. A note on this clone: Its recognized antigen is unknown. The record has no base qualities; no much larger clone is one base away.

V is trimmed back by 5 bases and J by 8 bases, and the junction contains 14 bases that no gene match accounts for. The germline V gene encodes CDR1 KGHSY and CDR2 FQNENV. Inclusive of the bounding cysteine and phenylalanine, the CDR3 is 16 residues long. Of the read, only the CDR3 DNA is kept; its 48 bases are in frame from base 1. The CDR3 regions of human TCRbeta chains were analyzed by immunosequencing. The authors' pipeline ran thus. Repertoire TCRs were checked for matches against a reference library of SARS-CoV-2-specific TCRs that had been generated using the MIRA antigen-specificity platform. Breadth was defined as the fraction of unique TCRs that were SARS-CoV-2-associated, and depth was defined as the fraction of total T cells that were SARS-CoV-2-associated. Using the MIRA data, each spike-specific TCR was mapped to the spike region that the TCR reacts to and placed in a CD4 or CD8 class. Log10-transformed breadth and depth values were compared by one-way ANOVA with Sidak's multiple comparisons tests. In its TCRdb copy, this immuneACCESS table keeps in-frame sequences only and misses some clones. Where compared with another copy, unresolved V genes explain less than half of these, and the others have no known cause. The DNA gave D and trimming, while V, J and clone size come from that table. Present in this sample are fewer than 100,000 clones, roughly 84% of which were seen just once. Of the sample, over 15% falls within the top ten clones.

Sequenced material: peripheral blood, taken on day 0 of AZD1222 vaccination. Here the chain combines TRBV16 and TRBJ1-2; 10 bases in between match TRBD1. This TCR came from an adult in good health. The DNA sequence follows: TGTGCCAGCAGCGCCAGACAGGGGGCGCACCTAGGAGGCTACACCTTC. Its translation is CASSARQGAHLGGYTF.